The present T cell receptor (beta chain) was sequenced within a study of blood T cell repertoires in COVID-19. The wider study: Both acute and convalescent COVID-19 samples were obtained from the United States, Italy and Spain.

In the source study's methods: Reference gene primer amplification gave estimated nucleated cell counts. Sequenced by immunoSEQ multiplex PCR; TCRdb stores in-frame clones only, minus some. V and J calls and clone size follow that table, whereas D and trimming were derived from the DNA. The table lists some 9,900 clones, about 88% of them singletons, with around 6% in the top ten. Germline CDR1 SNHLY, CDR2 FYNNEI. The CDR3 extends over 14 amino acids. Between the trimmed V and J ends, which lost 5 bases and 7 bases, there was a span of 17 bases. This sequence originates from a human donor in a cohort sampled during active COVID-19. The J gene is TRBJ1-1, the V gene TRBV2; D is possibly TRBD1 (6 bases). The sequenced material came from peripheral blood. CDR3 protein: CASSYYQGYGEAFF. The CDR3 DNA reads as TGTGCCAGCAGTTATTACCAGGGGTACGGTGAAGCTTTCTTT.